The present T cell receptor beta chain was sequenced within a study of molecular identifiers for immune sequencing clone quantification. Notes on the study in general: More than 97% of effector molecules, versus under 1% of naive-cell molecules, belonged to clones above 20 RNA copies.

MiXCR, run by TCRdb on the PCR reads, gives a single entry per CDR3 protein. In the table there are more than 450,000 distinct CDR3 sequences, about 25% of which are singletons. This clonotype was counted a few times. No antigen is known for it. Isolation of naive CD8 T cells was achieved by sorting on a CD8+CD4-CCR7+CD45RA+ phenotype. V dropped 0 bases and J dropped 6; count of bases not matched to a gene: 9. The CDR3 covers 15 residues. Germline V gene lookup returns CDR1 GTSNPN and CDR2 SVGIG (reference sequence). The sample taken for sequencing was naive CD8+ T cells from blood, with Jurkat cell RNA spiked in. Subset reported: FACS-sorted CD8+CD4-CCR7+CD45RA+ naive T cells. The clonotype comes from a human donor in good health. Some libraries in this study had Jurkat cell RNA spiked in. The genes are TRBV30 and TRBJ2-7; TRBD2 matches at 9 bases. This CDR3 is CAWSVLISGGGEQYF. DNA for the CDR3: TGTGCCTGGAGTGTACTGATTAGCGGGGGAGGCGAGCAGTACTTC.